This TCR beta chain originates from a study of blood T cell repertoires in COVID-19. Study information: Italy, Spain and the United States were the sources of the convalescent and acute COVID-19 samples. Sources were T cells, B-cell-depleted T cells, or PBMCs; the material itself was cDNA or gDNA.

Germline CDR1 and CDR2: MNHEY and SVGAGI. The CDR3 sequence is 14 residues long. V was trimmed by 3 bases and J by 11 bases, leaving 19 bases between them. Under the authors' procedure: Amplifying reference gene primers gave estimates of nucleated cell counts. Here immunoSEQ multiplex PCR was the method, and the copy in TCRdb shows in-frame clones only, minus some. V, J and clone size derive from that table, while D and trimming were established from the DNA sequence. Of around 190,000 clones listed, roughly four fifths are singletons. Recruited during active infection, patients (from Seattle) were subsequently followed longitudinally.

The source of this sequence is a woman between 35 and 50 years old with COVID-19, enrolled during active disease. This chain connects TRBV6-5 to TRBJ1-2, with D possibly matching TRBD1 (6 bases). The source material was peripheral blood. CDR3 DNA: TGTGCCAGCAGTTATTGGGACACTCGGACGGGTTACACCTTC. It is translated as CASSYWDTRTGYTF.